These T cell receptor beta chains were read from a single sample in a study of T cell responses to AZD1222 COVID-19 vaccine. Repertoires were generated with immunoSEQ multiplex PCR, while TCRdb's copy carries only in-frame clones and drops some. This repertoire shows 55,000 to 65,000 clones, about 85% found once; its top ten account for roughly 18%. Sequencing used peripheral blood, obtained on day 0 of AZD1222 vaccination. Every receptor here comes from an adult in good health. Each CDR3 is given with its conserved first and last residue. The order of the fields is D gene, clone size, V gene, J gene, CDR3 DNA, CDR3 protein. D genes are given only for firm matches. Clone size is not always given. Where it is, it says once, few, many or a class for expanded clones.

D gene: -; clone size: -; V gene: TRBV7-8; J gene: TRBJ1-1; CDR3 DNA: TGTGCCAGCAGCCCTATCCGGGGGATGAACACTGAAGCTTTCTTT; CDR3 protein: CASSPIRGMNTEAFF
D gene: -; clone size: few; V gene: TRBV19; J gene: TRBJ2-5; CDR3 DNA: TGTGCCAGTAGCCCACAGGTTGCTGTGTTCCAAGAGACCCAGTACTTC; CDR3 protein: CASSPQVAVFQETQYF
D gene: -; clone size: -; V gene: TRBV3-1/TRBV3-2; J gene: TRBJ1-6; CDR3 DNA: TGTGCCAGCAGCCAAGAGTTAGGTGTAAATTCACCCCTCCACTTT; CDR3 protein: CASSQELGVNSPLHF
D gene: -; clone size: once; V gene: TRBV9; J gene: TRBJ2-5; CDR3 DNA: TGTGCCAGCAGCGCTCCAGCCGAGACCCAGTACTTC; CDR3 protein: CASSAPAETQYF
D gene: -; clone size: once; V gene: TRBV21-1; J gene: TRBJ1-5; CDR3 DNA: TGTGCCAACCCCCAAAAGGAGTTTAGGACAGGGAGGTTGCAGCCCCAGCATTTT; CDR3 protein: CANPQKEFRTGRLQPQHF
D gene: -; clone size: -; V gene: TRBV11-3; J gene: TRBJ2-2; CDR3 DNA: TGTGCCAGCAGCTTAGATCCGAGCACCGGGGAGCTGTTTTTT; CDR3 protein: CASSLDPSTGELFF
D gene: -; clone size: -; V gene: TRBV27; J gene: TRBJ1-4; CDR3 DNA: TGTGCCAGCAGTTTCGGGCAGAGATATGAAAAACTGTTTTTT; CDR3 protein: CASSFGQRYEKLFF
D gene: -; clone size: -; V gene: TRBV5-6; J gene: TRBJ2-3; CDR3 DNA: TGTGCCAGCAGCTTTACGGTCAGGGTGACGACAGATACGCAGTATTTT; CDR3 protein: CASSFTVRVTTDTQYF
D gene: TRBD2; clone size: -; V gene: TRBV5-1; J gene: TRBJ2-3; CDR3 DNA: TGCGCCAGCAGCTTGGCACTAGCGGGGGGGCTTGCAGATACGCAGTATTTT; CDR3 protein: CASSLALAGGLADTQYF
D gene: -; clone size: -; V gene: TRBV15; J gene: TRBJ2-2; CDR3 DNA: TGTGCCACCAGCAGAGGTCGGGAGACCGGGGAGCTGTTTTTT; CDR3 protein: CATSRGRETGELFF
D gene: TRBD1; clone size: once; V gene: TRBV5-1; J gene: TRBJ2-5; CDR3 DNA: TGCGCCAGCAGCTTTGGACAGGTAGAGACCCAGTACTTC; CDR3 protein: CASSFGQVETQYF
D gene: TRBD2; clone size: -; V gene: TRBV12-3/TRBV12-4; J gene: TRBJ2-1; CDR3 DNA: TGTGCCAGCAGATCTCCCGGGACTACGCAGTTCTTC; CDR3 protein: CASRSPGTTQFF
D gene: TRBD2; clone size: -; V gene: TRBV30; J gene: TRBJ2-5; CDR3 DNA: TGTGCCTCCACCGGGGAAGCGGGGGGGATGTACCAAGAGACCCAGTACTTC; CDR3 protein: CASTGEAGGMYQETQYF
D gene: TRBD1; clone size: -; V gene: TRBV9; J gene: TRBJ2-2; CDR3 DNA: TGTGCCAGCAGCGGAGGACAGGGCTATCAGCGGGAGCTGTTTTTT; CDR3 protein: CASSGGQGYQRELFF
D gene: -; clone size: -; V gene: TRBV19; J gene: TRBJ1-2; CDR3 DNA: TGTGCCAGTAGTATAGTAACAGCTAACTATGGCTACACCTTC; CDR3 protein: CASSIVTANYGYTF
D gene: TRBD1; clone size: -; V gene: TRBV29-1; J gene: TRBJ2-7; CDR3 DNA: TGCAGCGTCATCGGGACAGGGTTCGAGCAGTACTTC; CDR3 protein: CSVIGTGFEQYF
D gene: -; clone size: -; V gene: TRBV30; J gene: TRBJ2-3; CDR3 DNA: TGTGCCTGGACTTCTGCAGATACGCAGTATTTT; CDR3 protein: CAWTSADTQYF
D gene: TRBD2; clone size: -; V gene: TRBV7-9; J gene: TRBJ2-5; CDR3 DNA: TGTGCCAGCAGCTCGGGGACTAGCGGGAGCCAAGAGACCCAGTACTTC; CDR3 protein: CASSSGTSGSQETQYF
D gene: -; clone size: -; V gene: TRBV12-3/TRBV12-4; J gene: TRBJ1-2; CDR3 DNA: TGTGCCAGCAGTTTGGCAGGATACTATGGCTACACCTTC; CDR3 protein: CASSLAGYYGYTF
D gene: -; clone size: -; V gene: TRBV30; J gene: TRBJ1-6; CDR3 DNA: TGTGCCGAGACGGAAAACGATTCACCCCTCCACTTT; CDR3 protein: CAETENDSPLHF
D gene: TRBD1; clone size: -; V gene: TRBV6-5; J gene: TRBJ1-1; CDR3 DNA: TGTGCCAGCTGGGGACAGTACACCCTTGAAGCTTTCTTT; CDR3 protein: CASWGQYTLEAFF
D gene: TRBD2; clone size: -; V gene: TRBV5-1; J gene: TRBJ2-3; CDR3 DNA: TGCGCCAGCGGCGGGAGCGGGGGGACAGATACGCAGTATTTT; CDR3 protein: CASGGSGGTDTQYF
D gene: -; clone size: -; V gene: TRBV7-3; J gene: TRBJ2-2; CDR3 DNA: TGTGCCAGCAGCTTAATGGCTGGAGTCCTCAACACCGGGGAGCTGTTTTTT; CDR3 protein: CASSLMAGVLNTGELFF
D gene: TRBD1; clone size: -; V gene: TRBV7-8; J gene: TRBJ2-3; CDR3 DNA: TGTGCCAGCAGCCTGACAGGGAACGCAGATACGCAGTATTTT; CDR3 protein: CASSLTGNADTQYF
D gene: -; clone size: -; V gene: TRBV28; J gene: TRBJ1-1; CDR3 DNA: TGTGCCAGCATCTGGGGGGGGACTGAAGCTTTCTTT; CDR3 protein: CASIWGGTEAFF
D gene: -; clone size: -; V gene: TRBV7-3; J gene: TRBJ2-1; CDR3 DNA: TGTGCCAGCAGCGTATCCGTAGGGGGAGTCCGACAGGATTACAATGAGCAGTTCTTC; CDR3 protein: CASSVSVGGVRQDYNEQFF
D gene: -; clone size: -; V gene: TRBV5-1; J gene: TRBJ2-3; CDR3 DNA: TGCGCCAGCAGCTTGGAAGGACACCTCACAGATACGCAGTATTTT; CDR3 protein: CASSLEGHLTDTQYF
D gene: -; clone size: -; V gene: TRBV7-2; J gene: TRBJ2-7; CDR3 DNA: TGTGCCAGCAGCTTAGTGACAGAGAGGGGACACGAGCAGTACTTC; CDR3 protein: CASSLVTERGHEQYF
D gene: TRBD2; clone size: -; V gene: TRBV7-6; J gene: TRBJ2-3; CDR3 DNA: TGTGCCAGCAGCTTAGGGGCTAGCGGGGGTCCAAGCACAGATACGCAGTATTTT; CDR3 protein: CASSLGASGGPSTDTQYF
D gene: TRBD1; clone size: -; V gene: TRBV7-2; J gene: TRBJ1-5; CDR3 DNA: TGTGCCAGCAGCTTAGTCTCGGGCAGGGGGAGGAATCAGCCCCAGCATTTT; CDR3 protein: CASSLVSGRGRNQPQHF
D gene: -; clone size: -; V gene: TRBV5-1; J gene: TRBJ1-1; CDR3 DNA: TGCGCCACCCGTTTAACTGGGGGCACTGAAGCTTTCTTT; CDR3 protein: CATRLTGGTEAFF
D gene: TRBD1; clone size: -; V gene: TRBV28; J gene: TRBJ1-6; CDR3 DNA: TGTGCCAGCAGTGCCCACAGGGGGCAGAATTCACCCCTCCACTTT; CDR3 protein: CASSAHRGQNSPLHF
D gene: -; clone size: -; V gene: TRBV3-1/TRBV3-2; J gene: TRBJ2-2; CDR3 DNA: TGTGCCAGCAGCCAAGTAGGGGGGCGGGGCACCGGGGAGCTGTTTTTT; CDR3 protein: CASSQVGGRGTGELFF
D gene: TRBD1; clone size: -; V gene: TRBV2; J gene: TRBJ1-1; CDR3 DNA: TGTGCCAGCAGTTGGGACAGGGGGCGGTCGAACACTGAAGCTTTCTTT; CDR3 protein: CASSWDRGRSNTEAFF
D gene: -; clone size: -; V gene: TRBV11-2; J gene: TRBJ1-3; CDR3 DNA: TGTGCCAGCAGCTTAGTTAGGGCACCTCAATTTGGAAACACCATATATTTT; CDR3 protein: CASSLVRAPQFGNTIYF
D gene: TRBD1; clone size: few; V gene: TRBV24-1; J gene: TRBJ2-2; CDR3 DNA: TGTGCCACCAGCACCGGGACAGGGGTATCCGGGGAGCTGTTTTTT; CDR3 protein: CATSTGTGVSGELFF
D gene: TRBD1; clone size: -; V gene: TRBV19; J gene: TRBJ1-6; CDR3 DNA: TGTGCCAGTGCCCCGGGACAGGGGTATTCACCCCTCCACTTT; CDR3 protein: CASAPGQGYSPLHF
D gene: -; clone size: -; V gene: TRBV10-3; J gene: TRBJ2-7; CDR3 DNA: TGTGCCATCAGTGAGGGGGTAGCGGTGGCCTACGAGCAGTACTTC; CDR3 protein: CAISEGVAVAYEQYF
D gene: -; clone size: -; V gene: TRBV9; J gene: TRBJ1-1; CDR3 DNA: TGTGCCAGCAGCGAGACGGGGTTCAACACTGAAGCTTTCTTT; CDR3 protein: CASSETGFNTEAFF
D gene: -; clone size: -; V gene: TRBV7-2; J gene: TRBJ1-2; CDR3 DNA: TGTGCCAGCAGCCTACCCGGGGTGGGGGGCGCGAATGGCTACACCTTC; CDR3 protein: CASSLPGVGGANGYTF
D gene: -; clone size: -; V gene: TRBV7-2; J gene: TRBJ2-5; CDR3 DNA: TGTGCCAGCAGCTTCCCGTCGGGTACCCAGTACTTC; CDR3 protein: CASSFPSGTQYF
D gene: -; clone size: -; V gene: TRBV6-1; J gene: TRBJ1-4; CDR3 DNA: TGTGCCAGCAGTGAAGCTGCCACAGGGTTTCGTGAAAAACTGTTTTTT; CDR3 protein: CASSEAATGFREKLFF
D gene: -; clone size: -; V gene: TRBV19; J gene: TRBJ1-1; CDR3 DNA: TGTGCCAGTAGTATAGCTTTGTGGGCTGAAGCTTTCTTT; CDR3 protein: CASSIALWAEAFF
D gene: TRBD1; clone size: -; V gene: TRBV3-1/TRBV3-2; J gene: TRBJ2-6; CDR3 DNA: TGTGCCAGCAGCCGCCGGGGACAGGGTTCGAGCTCTGGGGCCAACGTCCTGACTTTC; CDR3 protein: CASSRRGQGSSSGANVLTF
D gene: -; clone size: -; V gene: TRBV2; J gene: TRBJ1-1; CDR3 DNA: TGTGCCAGCAACGAAGGGGGCACTGAAGCTTTCTTT; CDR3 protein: CASNEGGTEAFF
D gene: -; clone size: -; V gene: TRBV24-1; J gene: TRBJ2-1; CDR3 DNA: TGTGCCACCAGTGACGGCGGGGGCCCCTCCTACAATGAGCAGTTCTTC; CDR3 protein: CATSDGGGPSYNEQFF
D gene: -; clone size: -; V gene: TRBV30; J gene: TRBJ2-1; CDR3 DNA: TGTGCCTGGACTTACCCTACCCCGGAGCAGTTCTTC; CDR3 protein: CAWTYPTPEQFF
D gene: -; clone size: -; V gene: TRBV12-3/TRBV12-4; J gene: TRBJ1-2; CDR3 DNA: TGTGCCAGCAGTACAGGTGGATATGGCTACACCTTC; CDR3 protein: CASSTGGYGYTF
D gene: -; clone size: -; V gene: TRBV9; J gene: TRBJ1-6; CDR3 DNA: TGTGCCAGCAGCGAGCGGACGTATCGACCCCTCCACTTT; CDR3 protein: CASSERTYRPLHF
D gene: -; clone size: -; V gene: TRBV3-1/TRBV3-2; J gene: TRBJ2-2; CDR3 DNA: TGTGCCAGCAGCCAAGGGACAACCACCGGGGAGCTGTTTTTT; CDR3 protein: CASSQGTTTGELFF
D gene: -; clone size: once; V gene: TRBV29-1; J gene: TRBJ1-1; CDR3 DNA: TGCAGCGTTGCCTACCGGGACGGGAACACTGAAGCTTTCTTT; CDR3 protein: CSVAYRDGNTEAFF
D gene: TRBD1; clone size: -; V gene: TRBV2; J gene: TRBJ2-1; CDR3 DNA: TGTGCCAGCAGCGGAGACAGGGGCGCCTACAATGAGCAGTTCTTC; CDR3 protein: CASSGDRGAYNEQFF
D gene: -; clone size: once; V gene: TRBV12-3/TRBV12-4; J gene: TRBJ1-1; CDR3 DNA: TGTGCCAGCAGTTTAGCGGTCTCTGAAGCTTTCTTT; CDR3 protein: CASSLAVSEAFF
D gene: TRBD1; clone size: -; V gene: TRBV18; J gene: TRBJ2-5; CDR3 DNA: TGTGCCAGCTCACCAATCCGGACAGGGCAAGAGACCCAGTACTTC; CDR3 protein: CASSPIRTGQETQYF
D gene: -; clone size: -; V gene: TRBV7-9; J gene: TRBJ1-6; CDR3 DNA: TGTGCCAGCAGCTCACTATATAATTCACCCCTCCACTTT; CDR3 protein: CASSSLYNSPLHF